This entry is about one T cell receptor beta chain. The target antigen is unknown. Trimming cost V 0 bases and J 6 bases; bases outside gene matches: 3. Germline V gene data show CDR1 as LGHDT and CDR2 as YNNKEL (reference sequence). The CDR3 has 14 residues. The entry originates in a study of T cells in Graves' hyperthyroidism and ophthalmopathy. Study-wide points: Most clonotypes expanded in thyroid above 0.001 were likewise present in blood.

RNA transcripts served as the template for amplifying TCR beta CDR3 regions. Using the HTBI primer set, a first-round RT-PCR was run on the TCR CDR3. TCRdb re-derived calls from the multiplex PCR reads in MiXCR, one entry per CDR3 protein. Here the sample spans under 400,000 distinct CDR3 sequences, about 20% being singletons. Material: blood. This TCR derives from a woman between 45 and 60 years old with Graves' hyperthyroidism. The chain carries TRBV3-1 and TRBJ1-2, with 8 nucleotides matching TRBD1. The CDR3 DNA reads TGTGCCAGCAGCCAAGAGTCCAGGGGGCATGGCTACACCTTC. Its translation is CASSQESRGHGYTF.